The 9 T cell receptor beta chains reported below all come from one sample, sequenced in a study of early T cells in non-severe SARS-CoV-2 infection. TCRdb used MiXCR to reprocess the 5' RACE reads, holding one entry per CDR3 protein. The profile shows 35,000 to 40,000 distinct CDR3 sequences, approximately 6.3% of them singletons. The sample comprised whole blood. Every receptor here comes from an adult who was a healthcare worker with PCR-confirmed SARS-CoV-2 infection or an uninfected control (not recorded which).

There are many counts of this clonotype. V gene TRBV7-9 combines with J gene TRBJ1-2, with D perhaps TRBD1 (5 bases). The CDR3 runs to 12 residues. Germline values: CDR1 SEHNR, CDR2 FQNEAQ (reference sequence). V dropped 5 bases and J dropped 3 bases, with 7 bases sitting between them. The CDR3: CASSAGHYGYTF. In nucleotides, the CDR3 is TGTGCCAGCAGCGCGGGGCACTATGGCTACACCTTC.

At least ten counts were recorded for this clonotype. The chain combines TRBV7-2 with TRBJ2-1; the match to TRBD2 covers 8 bases. V shed 7 bases and J 10 bases; nucleotides not matched to a gene: 15. The CDR3 covers 15 residues. CDR1 and CDR2 (germline): SGHTA, FQGNSA. CDR3 in DNA: TGTGCCAGCACCCAGCAGAGCGGGGGCCCTAGGGAGCAGTTCTTC. Its translation: CASTQQSGGPREQFF. Combining the CDR3 with reference TRBV7-2 and TRBJ2-1 gives the whole variable domain GAGVSQSPSNKVTEKGKDVELRCDPISGHTALYWYRQSLGQGLEFLIYFQGNSAPDKSGLPSDRFSAERTGGSVSTLTIQRTQQEDSAVYLCASTQQSGGPREQFFGPGTRLTVL.

This clonotype was detected many times. The genes are TRBV7-2 and TRBJ1-2, with D possibly TRBD1 on 5 matching bases. V was pared by 0 bases and J by 7 bases, with 15 bases between. CDR1 is SGHTA and CDR2 is FQGNSA in the germline V gene. The CDR3 contains 15 residues. CDR3 in amino acids: CASSLARLGQGGYTF. In DNA, the CDR3 is TGTGCCAGCAGCTTAGCCAGACTGGGGCAGGGTGGCTACACCTTC.

V usage is TRBV14 and J usage is TRBJ2-3; D uncertain. V lost 1 base and J 6 bases, leaving 14 bases between the germline ends. Germline V lookup: CDR1 SGHDN, CDR2 FVKESK. The CDR3 contains 15 residues. The CDR3 is CASSQAEWGSDTQYF. The CDR3 DNA reads as TGTGCCAGCAGCCAAGCTGAATGGGGTTCGGATACGCAGTATTTT.

This clonotype was seen repeatedly, ten times or more. The chain joins TRBV6-2 or TRBV6-3 to TRBJ1-5, with D hard to call. The V gene lost 0 bases and the J gene lost 1 base, with 19 bases spanning the gap. The germline V gene has CDR1 MNHEY and CDR2 SVGEGT. The CDR3 is 19 amino acids. CDR3 coding DNA: TGTGCCAGCAGTTACTCGAATTTTGGTGGGGTTAGCAGCAATCAGCCCCAGCATTTT. This gives the protein CASSYSNFGGVSSNQPQHF.

This clonotype came up many times. V usage is TRBV7-2 and J usage is TRBJ2-1; D is unresolved. The CDR3 covers 16 residues. Trimming shortened V by 1 base and J by 6 bases, and 16 bases separated the two germline ends. The germline gives CDR1 SGHTA, CDR2 FQGNSA. The CDR3 here is CASSLESSISANEQFF. As DNA, the CDR3 is TGTGCCAGCAGCTTAGAAAGTAGTATTTCGGCCAATGAGCAGTTCTTC.

By share, this clonotype ranks as large (0.1 to 1%). The rearrangement uses TRBV12-3 or TRBV12-4 and TRBJ2-5; no definite D call. Between the trimmed V and J ends, which lost 3 bases and 3 bases, there was a span of 2 bases. The CDR3 is made up of 11 amino acids. The CDR3 reads CASSFEETQYF. The CDR3 coding sequence is TGTGCCAGCAGTTTTGAAGAGACCCAGTACTTC.

This clonotype was counted many times. The chain links TRBV6-2 or TRBV6-3 to TRBJ2-3; maybe TRBD2 (6 bases). Germline CDR1 reads MNHEY; CDR2 reads SVGEGT. V was clipped by 4 bases and J by 2 bases, with 10 bases between them. The CDR3 covers 14 residues. CDR3 sequence: CASSFGTYTDTQYF. Here the CDR3 DNA reads TGTGCCAGCAGTTTCGGGACTTACACAGATACGCAGTATTTT.

This chain joins TRBV6-6 and TRBJ1-6, with D uncertain. Germline values: CDR1 MNHNY, CDR2 SVGAGI (reference sequence). Between the trimmed V and J ends, which lost 0 bases and 8 bases, there was a span of 8 bases. The CDR3 spans 14 residues. The CDR3 nucleotides read TGTGCCAGCAGTTACTCGATCCCTGATTCACCCCTCCACTTT. It codes for CASSYSIPDSPLHF.